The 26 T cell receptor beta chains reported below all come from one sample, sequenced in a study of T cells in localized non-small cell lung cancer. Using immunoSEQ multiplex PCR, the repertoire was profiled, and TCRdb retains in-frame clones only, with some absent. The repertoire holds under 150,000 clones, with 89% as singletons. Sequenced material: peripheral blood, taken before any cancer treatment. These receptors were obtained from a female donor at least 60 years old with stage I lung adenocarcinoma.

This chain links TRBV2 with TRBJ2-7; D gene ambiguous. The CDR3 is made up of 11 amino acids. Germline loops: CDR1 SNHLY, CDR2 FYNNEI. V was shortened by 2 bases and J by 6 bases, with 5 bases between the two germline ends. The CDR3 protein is CASSEYVEQYF. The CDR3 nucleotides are TGTGCCAGCAGTGAATATGTCGAGCAGTACTTC.

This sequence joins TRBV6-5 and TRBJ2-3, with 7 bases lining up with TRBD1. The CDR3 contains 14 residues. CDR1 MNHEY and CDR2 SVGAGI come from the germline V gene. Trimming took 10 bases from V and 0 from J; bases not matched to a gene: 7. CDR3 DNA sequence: TGTGCCACCCAAAGGGGGCGGAGCACAGATACGCAGTATTTT. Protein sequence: CATQRGRSTDTQYF.

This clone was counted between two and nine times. CDR3 amino acids: CASSVGTASGSQHF. The CDR3 nucleotides are TGTGCCAGCAGCGTGGGGACGGCCTCCGGATCCCAGCATTTT. The J gene is TRBJ1-5, the V gene TRBV9, with D possibly TRBD1 on 5 matching bases. CDR1 is SGDLS, CDR2 YYNGEE, per germline. V was trimmed by 2 bases and J by 11 bases, leaving 17 bases between them. This CDR3 spans 14 amino acids.

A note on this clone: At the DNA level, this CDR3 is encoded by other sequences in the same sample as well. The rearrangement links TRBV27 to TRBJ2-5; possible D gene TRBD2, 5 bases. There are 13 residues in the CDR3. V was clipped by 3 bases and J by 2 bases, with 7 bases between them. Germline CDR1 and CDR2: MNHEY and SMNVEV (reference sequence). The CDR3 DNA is TGTGCCAGCAGTTTCACGGGACAAGAGACCCAGTACTTC. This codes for CASSFTGQETQYF.

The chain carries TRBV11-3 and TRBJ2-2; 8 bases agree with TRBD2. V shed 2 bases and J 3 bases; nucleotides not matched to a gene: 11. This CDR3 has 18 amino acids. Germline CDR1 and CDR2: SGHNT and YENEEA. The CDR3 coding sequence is TGTGCCAGCAGCTTACAGACTAGCGCCCTGACGGACACCGGGGAGCTGTTTTTT. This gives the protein CASSLQTSALTDTGELFF.

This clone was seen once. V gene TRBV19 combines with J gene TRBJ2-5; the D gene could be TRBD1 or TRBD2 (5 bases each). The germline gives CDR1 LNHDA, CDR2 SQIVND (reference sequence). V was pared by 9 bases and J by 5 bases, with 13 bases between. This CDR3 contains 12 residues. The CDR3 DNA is TGTGCCAGCGCGGTCTGGGGGGAGACCCAGTACTTC. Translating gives CASAVWGETQYF.

The CDR3 spells CAISDQGRKGGYEQYF. The CDR3 region has the DNA TGTGCCATCAGTGACCAGGGACGAAAGGGAGGCTACGAGCAGTACTTC. The chain links TRBV10-3 to TRBJ2-7; possible D gene TRBD2, 6 bases. Trimming cost V 3 bases and J 3 bases, with 18 bases left between them. CDR1 and CDR2 (germline): ENHRY, SYGVKD. The CDR3 has 16 residues.

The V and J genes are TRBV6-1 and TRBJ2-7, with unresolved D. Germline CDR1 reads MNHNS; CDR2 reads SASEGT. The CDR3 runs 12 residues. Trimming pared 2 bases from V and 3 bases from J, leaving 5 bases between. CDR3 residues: CASSEHVYEQYF. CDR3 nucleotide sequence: TGTGCCAGCAGTGAACATGTCTACGAGCAGTACTTC.

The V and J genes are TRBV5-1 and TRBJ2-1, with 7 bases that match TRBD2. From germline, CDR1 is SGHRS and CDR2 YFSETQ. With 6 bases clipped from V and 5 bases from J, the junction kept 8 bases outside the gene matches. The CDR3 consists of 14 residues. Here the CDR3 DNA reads TGCGCCAGCAATTTGAGCGGGAAAGACAATGAGCAGTTCTTC. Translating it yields CASNLSGKDNEQFF.

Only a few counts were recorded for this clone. CDR3 region: CASKLQPTNEKLFF. Here the CDR3 DNA reads TGCGCCAGCAAATTACAGCCGACTAATGAAAAACTGTTTTTT. The genes are TRBV5-1 and TRBJ1-4; D is undetermined. The CDR3 is made up of 14 amino acids. Germline lookup yields CDR1 SGHRS and CDR2 YFSETQ. The V end was cut by 6 bases, the J end by 2 bases, with 11 bases between.

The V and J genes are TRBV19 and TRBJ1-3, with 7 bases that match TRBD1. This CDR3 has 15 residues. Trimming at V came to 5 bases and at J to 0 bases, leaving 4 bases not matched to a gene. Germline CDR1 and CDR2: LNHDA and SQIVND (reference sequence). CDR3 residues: CASSLGTASGNTIYF. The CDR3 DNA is TGTGCCAGTAGTCTAGGGACAGCCTCTGGAAACACCATATATTTT.

The DNA of the CDR3 is TGTGCCAGCAGATATTTATCCACAGATCCATACGAGCAGTACTTC. Translating it yields CASRYLSTDPYEQYF. The J gene is TRBJ2-7, the V gene TRBV6-5; D unresolved. The CDR3 consists of 15 residues. The germline V gene has CDR1 MNHEY and CDR2 SVGAGI. Trimming stripped 6 bases from V and 4 bases from J, with 19 bases between.

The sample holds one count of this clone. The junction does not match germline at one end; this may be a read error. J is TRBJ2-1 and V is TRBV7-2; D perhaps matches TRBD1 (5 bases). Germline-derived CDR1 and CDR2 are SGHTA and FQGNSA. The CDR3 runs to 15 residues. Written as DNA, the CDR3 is TGTGCCAGCGGCTTAGGGCAGGGTGGGTACAATGAGCAGTTCTTC. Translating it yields CASGLGQGGYNEQFF.

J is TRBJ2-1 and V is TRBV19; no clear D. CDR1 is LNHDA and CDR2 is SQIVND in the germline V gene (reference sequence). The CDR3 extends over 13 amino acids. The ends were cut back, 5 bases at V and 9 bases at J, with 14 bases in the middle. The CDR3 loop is CASSAQSVGEQFF. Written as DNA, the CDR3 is TGTGCCAGTAGTGCCCAGTCAGTCGGTGAGCAGTTCTTC.

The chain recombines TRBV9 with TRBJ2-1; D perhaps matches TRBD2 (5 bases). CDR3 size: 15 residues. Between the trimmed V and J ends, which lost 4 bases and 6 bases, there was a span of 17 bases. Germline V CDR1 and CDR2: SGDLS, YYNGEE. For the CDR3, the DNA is TGTGCCAGCAGCCCTGTGTGGCGGACTTCCAATGAGCAGTTCTTC. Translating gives CASSPVWRTSNEQFF.

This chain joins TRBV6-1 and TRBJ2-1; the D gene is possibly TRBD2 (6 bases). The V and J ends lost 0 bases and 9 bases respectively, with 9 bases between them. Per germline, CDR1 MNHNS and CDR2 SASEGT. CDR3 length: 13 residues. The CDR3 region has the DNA TGTGCCAGCAGTGAAGCTTGGGGAGGTGAGCAGTTCTTC. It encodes CASSEAWGGEQFF.

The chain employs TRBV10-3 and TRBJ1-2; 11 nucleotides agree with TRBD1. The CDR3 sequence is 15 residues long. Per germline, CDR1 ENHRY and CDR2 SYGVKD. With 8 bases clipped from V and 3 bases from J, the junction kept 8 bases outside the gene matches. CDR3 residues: CAIQAWGQGDYGYTF. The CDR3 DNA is TGTGCCATCCAAGCTTGGGGACAGGGGGACTATGGCTACACCTTC.

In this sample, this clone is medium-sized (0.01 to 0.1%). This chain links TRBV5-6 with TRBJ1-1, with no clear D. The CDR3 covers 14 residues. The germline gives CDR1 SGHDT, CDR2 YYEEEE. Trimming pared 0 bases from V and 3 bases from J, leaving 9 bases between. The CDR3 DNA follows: TGTGCCAGCAGCTTGGGGAATGGGGACACTGAAGCTTTCTTT. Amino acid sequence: CASSLGNGDTEAFF.

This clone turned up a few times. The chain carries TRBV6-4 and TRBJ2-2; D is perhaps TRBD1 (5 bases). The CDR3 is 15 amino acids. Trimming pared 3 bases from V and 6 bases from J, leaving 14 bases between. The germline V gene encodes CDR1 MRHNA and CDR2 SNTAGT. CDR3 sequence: CASSEGREPSGELFF. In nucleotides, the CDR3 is TGTGCCAGCAGTGAGGGCAGGGAACCATCCGGGGAGCTGTTTTTT.

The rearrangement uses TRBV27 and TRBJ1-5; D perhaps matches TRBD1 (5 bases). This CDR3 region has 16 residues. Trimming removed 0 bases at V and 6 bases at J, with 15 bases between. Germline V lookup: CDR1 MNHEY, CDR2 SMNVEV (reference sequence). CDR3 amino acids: CASSLSSGSPSQPQHF. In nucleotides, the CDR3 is TGTGCCAGCAGTTTATCATCAGGGTCACCGAGTCAGCCCCAGCATTTT.

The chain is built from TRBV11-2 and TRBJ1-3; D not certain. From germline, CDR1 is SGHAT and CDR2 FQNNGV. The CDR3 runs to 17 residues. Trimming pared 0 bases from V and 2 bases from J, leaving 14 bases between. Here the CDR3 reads CASSLEHRLNPGNTIYF. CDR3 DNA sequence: TGTGCCAGCAGCTTAGAGCACCGCCTGAACCCTGGAAACACCATATATTTT. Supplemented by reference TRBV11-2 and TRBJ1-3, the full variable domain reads EAGVAQSPRYKIIEKRQSVAFWCNPISGHATLYWYQQILGQGPKLLIQFQNNGVVDDSQLPKDRFSAERLKGVDSTLKIQPAKLEDSAVYLCASSLEHRLNPGNTIYFGEGSWLTVV.

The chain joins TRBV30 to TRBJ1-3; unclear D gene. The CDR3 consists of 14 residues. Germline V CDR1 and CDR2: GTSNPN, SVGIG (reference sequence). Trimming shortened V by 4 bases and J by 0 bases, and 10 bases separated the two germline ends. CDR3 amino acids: CAWTDLYSGNTIYF. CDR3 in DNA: TGTGCCTGGACTGACCTTTACTCTGGAAACACCATATATTTT.

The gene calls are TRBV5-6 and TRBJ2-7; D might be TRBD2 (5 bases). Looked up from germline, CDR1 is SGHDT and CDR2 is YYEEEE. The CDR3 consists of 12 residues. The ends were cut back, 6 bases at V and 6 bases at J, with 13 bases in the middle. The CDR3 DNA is TGTGCCAGCACCTCAGACGGGATCGAGCAGTACTTC. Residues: CASTSDGIEQYF.

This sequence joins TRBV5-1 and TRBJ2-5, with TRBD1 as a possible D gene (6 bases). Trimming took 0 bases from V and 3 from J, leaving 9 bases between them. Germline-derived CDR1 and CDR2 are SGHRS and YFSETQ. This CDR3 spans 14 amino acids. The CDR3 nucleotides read TGCGCCAGCAGCTTGGCGGGACAAAAAGAGACCCAGTACTTC. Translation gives CASSLAGQKETQYF.

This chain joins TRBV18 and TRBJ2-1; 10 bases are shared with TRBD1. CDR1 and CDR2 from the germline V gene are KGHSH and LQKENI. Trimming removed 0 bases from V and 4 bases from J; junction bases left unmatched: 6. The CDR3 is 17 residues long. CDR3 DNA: TGTGCCAGCTCACCACCGGTAGGGACAGGGGTTTACAATGAGCAGTTCTTC. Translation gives CASSPPVGTGVYNEQFF.

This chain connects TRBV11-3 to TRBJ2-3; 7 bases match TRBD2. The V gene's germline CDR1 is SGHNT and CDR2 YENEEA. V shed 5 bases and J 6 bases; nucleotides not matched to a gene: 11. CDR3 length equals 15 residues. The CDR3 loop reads CASSPGLPGGDTQYF. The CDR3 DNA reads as TGTGCCAGCAGCCCGGGACTACCCGGCGGGGATACGCAGTATTTT.